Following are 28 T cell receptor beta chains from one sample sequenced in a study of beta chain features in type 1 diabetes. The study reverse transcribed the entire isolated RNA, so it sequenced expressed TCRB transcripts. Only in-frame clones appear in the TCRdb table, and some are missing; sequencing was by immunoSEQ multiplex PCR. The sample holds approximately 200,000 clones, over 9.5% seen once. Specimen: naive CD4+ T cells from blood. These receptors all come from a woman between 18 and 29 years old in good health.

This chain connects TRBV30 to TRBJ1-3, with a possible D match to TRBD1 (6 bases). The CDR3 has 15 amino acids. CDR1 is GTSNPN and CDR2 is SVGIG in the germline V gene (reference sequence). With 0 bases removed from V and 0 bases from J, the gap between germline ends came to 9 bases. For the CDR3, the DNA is TGTGCCTGGAGTGTGGGGGCTGCCTCTGGAAACACCATATATTTT. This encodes CAWSVGAASGNTIYF.

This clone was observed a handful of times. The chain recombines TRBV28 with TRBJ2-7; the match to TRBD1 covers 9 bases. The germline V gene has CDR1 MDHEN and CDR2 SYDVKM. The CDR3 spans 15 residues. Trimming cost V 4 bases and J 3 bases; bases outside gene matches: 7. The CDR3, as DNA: TGTGCCAGCAGTTCCACAGGGGGCGGCCGCTACGAGCAGTACTTC. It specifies CASSSTGGGRYEQYF.

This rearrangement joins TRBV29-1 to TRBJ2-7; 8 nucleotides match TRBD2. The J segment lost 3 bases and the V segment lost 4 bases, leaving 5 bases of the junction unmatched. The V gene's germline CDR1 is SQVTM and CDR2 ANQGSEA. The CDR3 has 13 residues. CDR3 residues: CSVGLATDYEQYF. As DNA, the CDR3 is TGCAGCGTTGGACTAGCGACAGACTACGAGCAGTACTTC.

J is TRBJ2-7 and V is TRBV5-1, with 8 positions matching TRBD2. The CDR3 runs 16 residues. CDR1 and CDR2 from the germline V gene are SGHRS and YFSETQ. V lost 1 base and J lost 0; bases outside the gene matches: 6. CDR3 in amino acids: CASSLIAGTSSYEQYF. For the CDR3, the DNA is TGCGCCAGCAGCTTGATCGCCGGGACTAGCTCCTACGAGCAGTACTTC.

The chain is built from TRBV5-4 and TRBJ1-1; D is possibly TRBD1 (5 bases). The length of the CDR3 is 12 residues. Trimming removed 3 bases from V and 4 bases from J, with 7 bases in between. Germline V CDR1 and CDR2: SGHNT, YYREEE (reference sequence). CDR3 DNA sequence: TGTGCCAGCAGCTACGACAGCACTGAAGCTTTCTTT. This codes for CASSYDSTEAFF.

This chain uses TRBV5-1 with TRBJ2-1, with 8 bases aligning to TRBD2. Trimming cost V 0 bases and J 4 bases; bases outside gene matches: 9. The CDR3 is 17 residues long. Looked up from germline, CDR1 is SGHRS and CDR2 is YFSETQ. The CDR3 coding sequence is TGCGCCAGCAGCTTGGAACCGGGAGGGCCTTCTTACAATGAGCAGTTCTTC. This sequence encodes CASSLEPGGPSYNEQFF.

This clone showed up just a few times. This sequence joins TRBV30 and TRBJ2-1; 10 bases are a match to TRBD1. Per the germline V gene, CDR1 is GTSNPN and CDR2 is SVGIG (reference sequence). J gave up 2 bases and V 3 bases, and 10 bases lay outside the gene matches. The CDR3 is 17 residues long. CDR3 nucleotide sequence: TGTGCCTGGAGGGTTAAACTAGGGACAGGGGCCTACAATGAGCAGTTCTTC. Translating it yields CAWRVKLGTGAYNEQFF.

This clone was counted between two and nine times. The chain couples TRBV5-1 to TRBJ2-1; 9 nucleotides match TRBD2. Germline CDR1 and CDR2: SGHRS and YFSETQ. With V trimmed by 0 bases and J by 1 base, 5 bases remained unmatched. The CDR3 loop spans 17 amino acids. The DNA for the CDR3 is TGCGCCAGCAGCTTGGCGCCTAGCGGGGCGTCCTACAATGAGCAGTTCTTC. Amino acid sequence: CASSLAPSGASYNEQFF.

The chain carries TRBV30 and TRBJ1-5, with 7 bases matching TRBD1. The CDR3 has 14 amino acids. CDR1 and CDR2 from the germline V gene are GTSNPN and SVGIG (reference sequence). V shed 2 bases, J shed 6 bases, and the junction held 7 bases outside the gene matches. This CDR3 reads CAWSYRQGSQPQHF. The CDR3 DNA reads TGTGCCTGGAGTTATAGACAGGGAAGTCAGCCCCAGCATTTT.

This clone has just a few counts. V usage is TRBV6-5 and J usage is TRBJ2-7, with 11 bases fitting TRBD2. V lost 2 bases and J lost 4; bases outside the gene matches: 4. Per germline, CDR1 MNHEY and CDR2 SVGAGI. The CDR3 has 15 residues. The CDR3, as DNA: TGTGCCAGCAGTTACCCCGGGACTAGCGGATACGAGCAGTACTTC. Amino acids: CASSYPGTSGYEQYF.

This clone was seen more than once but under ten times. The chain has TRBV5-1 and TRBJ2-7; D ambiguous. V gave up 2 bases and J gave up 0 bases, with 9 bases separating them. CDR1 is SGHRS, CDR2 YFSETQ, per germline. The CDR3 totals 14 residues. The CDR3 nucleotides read TGCGCCAGCAGCTTCAGCGAGCTCTCCTACGAGCAGTACTTC. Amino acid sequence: CASSFSELSYEQYF.

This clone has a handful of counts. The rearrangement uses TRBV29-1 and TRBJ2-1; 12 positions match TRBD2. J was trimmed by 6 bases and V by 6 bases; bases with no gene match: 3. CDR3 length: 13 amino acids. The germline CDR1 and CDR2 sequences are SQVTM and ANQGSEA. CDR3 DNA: TGCAGCGTGACTAGCGGGAGAATCAATGAGCAGTTCTTC. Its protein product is CSVTSGRINEQFF.

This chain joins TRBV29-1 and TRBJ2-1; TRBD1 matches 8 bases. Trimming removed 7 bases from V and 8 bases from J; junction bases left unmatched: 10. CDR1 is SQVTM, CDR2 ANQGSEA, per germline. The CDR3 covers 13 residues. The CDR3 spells CSGGTGGGYEQFF. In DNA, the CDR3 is TGCAGCGGGGGGACAGGTGGCGGATATGAGCAGTTCTTC.

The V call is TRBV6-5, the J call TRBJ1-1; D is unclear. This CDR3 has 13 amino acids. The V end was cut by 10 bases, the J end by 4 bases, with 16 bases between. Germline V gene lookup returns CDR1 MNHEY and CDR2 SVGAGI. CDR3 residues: CATNSARGTEAFF. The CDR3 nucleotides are TGTGCCACCAATTCTGCCCGGGGCACTGAAGCTTTCTTT.

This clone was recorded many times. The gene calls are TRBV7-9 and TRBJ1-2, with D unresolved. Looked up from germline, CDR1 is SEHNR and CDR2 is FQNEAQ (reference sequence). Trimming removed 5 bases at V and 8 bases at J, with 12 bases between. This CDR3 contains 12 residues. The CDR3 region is CASSRSGRGYTF. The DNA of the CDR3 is TGTGCCAGCAGCCGCTCGGGGAGGGGCTACACCTTC.

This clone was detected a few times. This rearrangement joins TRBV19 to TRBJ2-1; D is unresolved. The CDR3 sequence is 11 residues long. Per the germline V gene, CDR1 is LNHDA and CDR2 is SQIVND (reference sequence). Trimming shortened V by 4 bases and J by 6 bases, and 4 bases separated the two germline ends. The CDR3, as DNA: TGTGCCAGTAGTACCTTCAATGAGCAGTTCTTC. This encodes CASSTFNEQFF.

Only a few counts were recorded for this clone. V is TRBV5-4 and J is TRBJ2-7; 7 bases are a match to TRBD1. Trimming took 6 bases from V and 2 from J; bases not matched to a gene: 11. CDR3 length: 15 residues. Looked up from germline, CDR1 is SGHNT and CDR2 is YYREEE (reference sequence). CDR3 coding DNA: TGTGCCAGCAAAGGGGAGCCAGGGGGAGCCTACGAGCAGTACTTC. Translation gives CASKGEPGGAYEQYF. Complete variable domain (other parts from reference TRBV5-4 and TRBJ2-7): ETGVTQSPTHLIKTRGQQVTLRCSSQSGHNTVSWYQQALGQGPQFIFQYYREEENGRGNFPPRFSGLQFPNYSSELNVNALELDDSALYLCASKGEPGGAYEQYFGPGTRLTVT.

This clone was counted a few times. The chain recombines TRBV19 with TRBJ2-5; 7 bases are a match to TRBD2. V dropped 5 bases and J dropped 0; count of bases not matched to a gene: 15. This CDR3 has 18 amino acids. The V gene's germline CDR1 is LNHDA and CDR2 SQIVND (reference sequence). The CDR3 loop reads CASSLSLIGGIHQETQYF. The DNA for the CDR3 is TGTGCCAGTAGTCTATCCTTGATCGGGGGGATCCACCAAGAGACCCAGTACTTC.

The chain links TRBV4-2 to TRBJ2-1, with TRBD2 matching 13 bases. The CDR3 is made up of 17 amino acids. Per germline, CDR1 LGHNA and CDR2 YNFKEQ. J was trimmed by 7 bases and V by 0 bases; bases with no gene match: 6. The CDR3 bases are TGTGCCAGCAGCCAAGATGGGACTAGCGGGACAGGAAATGAGCAGTTCTTC. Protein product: CASSQDGTSGTGNEQFF.

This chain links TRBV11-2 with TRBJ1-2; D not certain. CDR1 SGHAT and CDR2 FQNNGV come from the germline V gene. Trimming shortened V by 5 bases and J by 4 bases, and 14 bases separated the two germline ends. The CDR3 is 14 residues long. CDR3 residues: CASSPKVSSYGYTF. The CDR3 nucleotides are TGTGCCAGCAGCCCTAAAGTTAGCAGCTATGGCTACACCTTC.

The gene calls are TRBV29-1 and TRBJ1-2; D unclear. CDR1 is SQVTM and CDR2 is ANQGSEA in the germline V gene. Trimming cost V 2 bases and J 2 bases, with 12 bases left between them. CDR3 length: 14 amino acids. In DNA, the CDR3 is TGCAGCGTTGAAAGGAGTCCGATGAACTATGGCTACACCTTC. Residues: CSVERSPMNYGYTF.

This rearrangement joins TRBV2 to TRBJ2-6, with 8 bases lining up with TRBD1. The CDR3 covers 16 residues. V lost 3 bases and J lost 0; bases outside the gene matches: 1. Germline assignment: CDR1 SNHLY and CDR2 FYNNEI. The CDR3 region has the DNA TGTGCCAGCAGTGACAGGGGGCTCTCTGGGGCCAACGTCCTGACTTTC. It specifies CASSDRGLSGANVLTF.

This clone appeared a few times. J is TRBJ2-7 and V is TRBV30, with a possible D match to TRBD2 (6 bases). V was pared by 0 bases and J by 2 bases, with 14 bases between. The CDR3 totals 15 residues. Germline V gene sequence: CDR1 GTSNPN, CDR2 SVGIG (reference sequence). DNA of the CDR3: TGTGCCTGGAGTGTATTGGCTAGCGCTCCCTACGAGCAGTACTTC. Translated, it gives CAWSVLASAPYEQYF.

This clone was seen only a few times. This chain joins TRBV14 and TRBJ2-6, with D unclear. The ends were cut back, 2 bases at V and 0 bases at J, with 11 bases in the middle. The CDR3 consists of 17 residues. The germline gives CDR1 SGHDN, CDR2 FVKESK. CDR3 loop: CASSQRVSSSGANVLTF. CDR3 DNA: TGTGCCAGCAGCCAACGGGTTTCGAGCTCTGGGGCCAACGTCCTGACTTTC.

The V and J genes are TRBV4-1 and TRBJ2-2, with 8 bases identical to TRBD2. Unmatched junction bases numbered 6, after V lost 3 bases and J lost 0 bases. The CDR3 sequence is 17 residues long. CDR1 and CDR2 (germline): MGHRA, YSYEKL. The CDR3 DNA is TGCGCCAGCAGCCAGGGGAGGACTAGCTCGAACACCGGGGAGCTGTTTTTT. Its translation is CASSQGRTSSNTGELFF.

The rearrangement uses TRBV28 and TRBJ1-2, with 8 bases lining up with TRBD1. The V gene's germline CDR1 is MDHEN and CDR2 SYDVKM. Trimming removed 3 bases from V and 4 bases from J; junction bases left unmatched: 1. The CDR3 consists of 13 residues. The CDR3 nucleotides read TGTGCCAGCAGTTTCGACAGGGGCTATGGCTACACCTTC. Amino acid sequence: CASSFDRGYGYTF.

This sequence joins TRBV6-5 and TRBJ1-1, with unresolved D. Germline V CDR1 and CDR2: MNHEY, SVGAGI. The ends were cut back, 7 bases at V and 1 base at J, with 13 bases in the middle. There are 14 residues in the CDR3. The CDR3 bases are TGTGCCAGCAACGCACACAGAAGGAACACTGAAGCTTTCTTT. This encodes CASNAHRRNTEAFF.

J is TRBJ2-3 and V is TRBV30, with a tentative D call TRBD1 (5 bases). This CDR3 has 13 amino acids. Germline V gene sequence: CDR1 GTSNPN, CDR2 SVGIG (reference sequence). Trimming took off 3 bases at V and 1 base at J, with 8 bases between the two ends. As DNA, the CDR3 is TGTGCCTGGAGGGTAGGGGGCACAGATACGCAGTATTTT. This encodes CAWRVGGTDTQYF.